This T cell receptor (beta chain) was sequenced in a study of T-cell memory formation after mild COVID-19. Study context: TCR clusters largely stayed donor specific.

One entry per CDR3 protein, called by TCRdb with MiXCR from the 5' RACE reads. The data show 220,000 or so distinct CDR3 sequences, more than 8% seen once. The table lists this clonotype with a few counts. This CDR3 is built from 14 residues. Germline V gene sequence: CDR1 MDHEN, CDR2 SYDVKM. Between the trimmed V and J ends, which lost 3 bases and 1 base, there was a span of 9 bases. The sample taken for sequencing was PBMCs or a T cell subset sorted from them (not recorded which). This clonotype originated in a man aged 18-30 years who had mild COVID-19 (a few samples of this study predate the infection). Cell type and time point are not known. The chain joins TRBV28 to TRBJ1-1; D possibly corresponds to TRBD1 (6 bases). The DNA of the CDR3 is TGTGCCAGCAGTTTCCCGGGACAGAACACTGAAGCTTTCTTT. Protein: CASSFPGQNTEAFF. The full variable domain, with the rest looked up from reference TRBV28 and TRBJ1-1, is DVKVTQSSRYLVKRTGEKVFLECVQDMDHENMFWYRQDPGLGLRLIYFSYDVKMKEKGDIPEGYSVSREKKERFSLILESASTNQTSMYLCASSFPGQNTEAFFGQGTRLTVV.